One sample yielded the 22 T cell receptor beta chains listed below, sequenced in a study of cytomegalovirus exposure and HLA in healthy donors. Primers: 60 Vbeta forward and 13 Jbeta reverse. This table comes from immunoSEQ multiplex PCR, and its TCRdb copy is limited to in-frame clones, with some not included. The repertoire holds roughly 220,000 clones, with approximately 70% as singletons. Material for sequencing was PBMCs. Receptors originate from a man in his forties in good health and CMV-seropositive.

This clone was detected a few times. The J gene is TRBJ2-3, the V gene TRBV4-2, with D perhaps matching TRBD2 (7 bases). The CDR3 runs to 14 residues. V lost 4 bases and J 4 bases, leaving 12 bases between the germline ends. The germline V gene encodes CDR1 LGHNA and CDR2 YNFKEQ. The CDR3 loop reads CASSRGGPSDTQYF. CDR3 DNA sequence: TGTGCCAGCAGCCGGGGGGGGCCATCAGATACGCAGTATTTT.

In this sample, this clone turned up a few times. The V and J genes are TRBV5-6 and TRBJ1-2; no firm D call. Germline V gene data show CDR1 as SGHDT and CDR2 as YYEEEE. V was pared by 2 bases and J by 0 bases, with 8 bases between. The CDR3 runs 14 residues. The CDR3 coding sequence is TGTGCCAGCAGCTTTCGCGGAGCTAACTATGGCTACACCTTC. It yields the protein CASSFRGANYGYTF.

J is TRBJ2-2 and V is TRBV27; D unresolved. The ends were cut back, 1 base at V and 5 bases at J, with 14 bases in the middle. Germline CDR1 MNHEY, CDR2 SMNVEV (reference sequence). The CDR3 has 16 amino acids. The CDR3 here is CASSLLASHGTGELFF. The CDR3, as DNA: TGTGCCAGCAGTTTATTGGCCTCCCACGGGACCGGGGAGCTGTTTTTT.

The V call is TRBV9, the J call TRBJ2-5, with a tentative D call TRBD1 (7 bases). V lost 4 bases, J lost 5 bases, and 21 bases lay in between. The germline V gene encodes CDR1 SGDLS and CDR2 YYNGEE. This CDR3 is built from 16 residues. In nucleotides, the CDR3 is TGTGCCAGCAGCCATACATCAGGGGGAGGTTCGGAGACCCAGTACTTC. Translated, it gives CASSHTSGGGSETQYF.

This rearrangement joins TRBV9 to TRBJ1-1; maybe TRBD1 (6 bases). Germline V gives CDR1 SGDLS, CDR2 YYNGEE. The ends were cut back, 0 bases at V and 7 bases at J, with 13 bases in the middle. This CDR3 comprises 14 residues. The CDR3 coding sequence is TGTGCCAGCAGCGTAGAGGGGGGGTACGGTGAAGCTTTCTTT. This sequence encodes CASSVEGGYGEAFF.

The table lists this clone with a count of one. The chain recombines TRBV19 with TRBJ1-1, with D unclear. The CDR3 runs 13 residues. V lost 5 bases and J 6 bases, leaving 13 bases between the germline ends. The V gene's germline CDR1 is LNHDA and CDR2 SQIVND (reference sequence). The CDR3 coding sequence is TGTGCCAGTAGTCCCCTGGGAGGACCTGAAGCTTTCTTT. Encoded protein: CASSPLGGPEAFF.

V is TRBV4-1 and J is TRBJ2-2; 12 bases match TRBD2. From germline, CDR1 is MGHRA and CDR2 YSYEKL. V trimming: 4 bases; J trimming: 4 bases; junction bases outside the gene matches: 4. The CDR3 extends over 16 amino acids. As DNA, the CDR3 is TGCGCCAGCAGCCGACTAGCGGGGGAGGTCACCGGGGAGCTGTTTTTT. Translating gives CASSRLAGEVTGELFF.

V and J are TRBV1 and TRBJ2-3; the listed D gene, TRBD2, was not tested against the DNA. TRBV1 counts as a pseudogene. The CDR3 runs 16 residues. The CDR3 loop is CTSSQQAGGPTDTQYF. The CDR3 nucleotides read TGCACCAGCAGCCAGCAAGCGGGGGGGCCCACAGATACGCAGTATTTT.

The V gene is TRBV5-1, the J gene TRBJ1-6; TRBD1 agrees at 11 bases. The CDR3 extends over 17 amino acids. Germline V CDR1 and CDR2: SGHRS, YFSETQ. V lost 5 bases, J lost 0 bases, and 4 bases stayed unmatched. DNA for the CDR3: TGCGCCAGCAGACGGGACAGGGGGAGCTCCTATAATTCACCCCTCCACTTT. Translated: CASRRDRGSSYNSPLHF.

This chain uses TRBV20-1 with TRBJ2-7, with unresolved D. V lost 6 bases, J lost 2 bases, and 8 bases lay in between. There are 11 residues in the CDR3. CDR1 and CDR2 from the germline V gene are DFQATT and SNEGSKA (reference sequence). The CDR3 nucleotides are TGCAGTGCCCCCCTTACCTACGAGCAGTACTTC. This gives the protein CSAPLTYEQYF.

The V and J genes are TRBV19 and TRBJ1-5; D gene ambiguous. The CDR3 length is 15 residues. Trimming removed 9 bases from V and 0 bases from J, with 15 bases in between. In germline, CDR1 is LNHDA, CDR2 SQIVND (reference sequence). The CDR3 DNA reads TGTGCCAGCTCCTGGGAGATTAATAGCAATCAGCCCCAGCATTTT. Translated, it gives CASSWEINSNQPQHF.

CDR3 in amino acids: CASSHTDRGNGYTF. CDR3 nucleotide sequence: TGTGCCAGCAGCCACACCGACAGGGGGAATGGCTACACCTTC. The chain links TRBV4-2 to TRBJ1-2; 9 bases match TRBD1. The CDR3 contains 14 residues. Trimming at V came to 3 bases and at J to 6 bases, leaving 5 bases not matched to a gene. Germline V gene data show CDR1 as LGHNA and CDR2 as YNFKEQ.

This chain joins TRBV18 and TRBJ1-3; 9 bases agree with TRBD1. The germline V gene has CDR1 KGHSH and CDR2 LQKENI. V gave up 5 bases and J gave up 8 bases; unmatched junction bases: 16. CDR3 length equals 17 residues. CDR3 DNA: TGTGCCAGCTCAACTCAGACAGGGGGAGAACATTGGGACACCATATATTTT. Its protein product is CASSTQTGGEHWDTIYF.

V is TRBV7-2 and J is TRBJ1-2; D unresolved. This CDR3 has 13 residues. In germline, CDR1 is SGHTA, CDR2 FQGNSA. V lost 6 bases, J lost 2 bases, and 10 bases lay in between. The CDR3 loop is CASRFGENYGYTF. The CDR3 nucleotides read TGTGCCAGCAGATTCGGGGAGAACTATGGCTACACCTTC.

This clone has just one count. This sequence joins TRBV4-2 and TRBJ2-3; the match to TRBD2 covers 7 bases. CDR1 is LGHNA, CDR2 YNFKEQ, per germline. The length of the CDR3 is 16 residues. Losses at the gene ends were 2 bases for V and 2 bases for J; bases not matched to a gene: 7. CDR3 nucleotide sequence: TGTGCCAGCAGCCAAAATCCCCGGGGGGTCACAGATACGCAGTATTTT. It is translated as CASSQNPRGVTDTQYF.

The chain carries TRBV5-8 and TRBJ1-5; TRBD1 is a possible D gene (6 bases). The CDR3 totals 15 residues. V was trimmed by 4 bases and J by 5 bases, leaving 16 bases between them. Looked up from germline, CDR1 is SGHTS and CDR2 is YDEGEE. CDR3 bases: TGTGCCAGCAGCCGGGGGGCGGGGCATGATCAGCCCCAGCATTTT. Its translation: CASSRGAGHDQPQHF.

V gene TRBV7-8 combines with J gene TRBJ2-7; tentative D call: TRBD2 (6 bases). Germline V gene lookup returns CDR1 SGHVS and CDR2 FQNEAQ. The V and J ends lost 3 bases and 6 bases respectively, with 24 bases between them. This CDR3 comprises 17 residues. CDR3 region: CASSLGYRRQGGGEQYF. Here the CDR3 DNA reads TGTGCCAGCAGCTTGGGCTATCGACGTCAGGGAGGAGGCGAGCAGTACTTC.

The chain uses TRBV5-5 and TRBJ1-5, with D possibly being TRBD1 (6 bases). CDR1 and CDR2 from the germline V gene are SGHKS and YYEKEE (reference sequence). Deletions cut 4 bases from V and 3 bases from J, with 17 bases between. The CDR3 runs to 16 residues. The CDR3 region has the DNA TGTGCCAGCAGCGGGACACTGTCGACCCTCAATCAGCCCCAGCATTTT. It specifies CASSGTLSTLNQPQHF.

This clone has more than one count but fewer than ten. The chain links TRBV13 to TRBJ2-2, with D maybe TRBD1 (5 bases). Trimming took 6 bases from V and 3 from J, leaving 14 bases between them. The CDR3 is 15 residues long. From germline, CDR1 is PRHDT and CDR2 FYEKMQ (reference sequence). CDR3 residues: CASRVTGVHTGELFF. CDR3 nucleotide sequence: TGTGCCAGCAGGGTCACAGGAGTTCACACCGGGGAGCTGTTTTTT.

This CDR3 is CASSFGGATMGGYTF. The CDR3, as DNA: TGTGCCAGCAGCTTCGGAGGGGCCACAATGGGGGGCTACACCTTC. The chain links TRBV11-2 to TRBJ1-2, with D perhaps TRBD1 (5 bases). Per germline, CDR1 SGHAT and CDR2 FQNNGV. V was cut by 3 bases and J by 8 bases, with 19 bases left in between. The CDR3 contains 15 residues.

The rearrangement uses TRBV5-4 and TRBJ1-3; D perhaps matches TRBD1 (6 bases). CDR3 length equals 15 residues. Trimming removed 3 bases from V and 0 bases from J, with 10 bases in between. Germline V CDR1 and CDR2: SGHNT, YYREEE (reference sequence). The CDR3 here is CASSSDRSSGNTIYF. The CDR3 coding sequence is TGTGCCAGCAGCTCCGACAGGAGCTCTGGAAACACCATATATTTT.

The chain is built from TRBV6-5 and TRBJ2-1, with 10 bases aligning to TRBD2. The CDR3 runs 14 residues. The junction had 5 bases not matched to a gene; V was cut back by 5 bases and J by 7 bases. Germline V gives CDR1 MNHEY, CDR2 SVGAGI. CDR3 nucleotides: TGTGCCAGCAGTAACAGCGGGGGGGCAAATGAGCAGTTCTTC. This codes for CASSNSGGANEQFF.